The 13 T cell receptor beta chains listed next were all sequenced from one sample in a study of T cells after yellow fever vaccination. TCRdb re-analysed the 5' RACE reads in MiXCR, keeping a single row per CDR3 protein. Among around 600,000 distinct CDR3 sequences listed, 10% to 15% were seen once. The sequencing here drew on PBMCs, taken on the day of the yellow fever booster vaccination. These receptors all come from a man aged 25 to 40 who received the YFV17D yellow fever vaccine.

This clonotype appeared a few times. This chain links TRBV20-1 with TRBJ2-7; TRBD2 is a possible D gene (6 bases). The CDR3 is 15 residues long. Germline assignment: CDR1 DFQATT and CDR2 SNEGSKA (reference sequence). Deletions cut 3 bases from V and 0 bases from J, with 15 bases between. The CDR3 here is CSASPLGLHSYEQYF. The CDR3 DNA is TGCAGTGCTAGCCCACTGGGACTGCACTCCTACGAGCAGTACTTC.

This clonotype was seen ten or more times. In DNA, the CDR3 is TGTGCCAGCAGCTTAGAAAGGGGACGGGCGACCCAGTACTTC. Translating gives CASSLERGRATQYF. The chain has TRBV7-2 and TRBJ2-5; tentatively, D is TRBD1 or TRBD2 (5 bases each). V shed 1 base and J shed 7 bases, with 13 bases lying between them. Looked up from germline, CDR1 is SGHTA and CDR2 is FQGNSA. CDR3 length: 14 residues.

This clonotype was recorded a few times. The CDR3 is CASSGGPTYEQYF. The CDR3 nucleotides are TGTGCCAGCAGCGGTGGACCTACCTACGAGCAGTACTTC. This chain joins TRBV7-8 and TRBJ2-7, with D uncertain. The CDR3 totals 13 residues. Germline V lookup: CDR1 SGHVS, CDR2 FQNEAQ. Trimming stripped 5 bases from V and 2 bases from J, with 10 bases between.

This clonotype was picked up many times. The rearrangement links TRBV27 to TRBJ2-3; D perhaps matches TRBD2 (6 bases). Trimming pared 3 bases from V and 6 bases from J, leaving 7 bases between. Germline V gene sequence: CDR1 MNHEY, CDR2 SMNVEV (reference sequence). This CDR3 region has 12 residues. This CDR3 is CASSFGGDTQYF. The DNA of the CDR3 is TGTGCCAGCAGTTTTGGGGGGGATACGCAGTATTTT.

The chain recombines TRBV10-3 with TRBJ2-1; possibly TRBD1 or TRBD2 for D (5 bases each). Germline values: CDR1 ENHRY, CDR2 SYGVKD. The V end lost 4 bases, the J end lost 6 bases, and 16 bases lay between the germline ends. CDR3 length: 15 residues. In DNA form, the CDR3 reads TGTGCCATCAGTGTGGGGCCCAGACTATCCAATGAGCAGTTCTTC. Its translation: CAISVGPRLSNEQFF.

The V and J genes are TRBV20-1 and TRBJ2-7; TRBD1 might be the D (5 bases). The CDR3 totals 15 residues. V lost 3 bases and J lost 0, with 15 bases in between. Per germline, CDR1 DFQATT and CDR2 SNEGSKA (reference sequence). The chain's CDR3 is CSASRPQGYSYEQYF. The CDR3 DNA reads as TGCAGTGCTAGCCGCCCGCAGGGATACTCCTACGAGCAGTACTTC.

This clonotype was counted only a few times. The gene calls are TRBV9 and TRBJ2-7, with 7 bases fitting TRBD1. V was pared by 0 bases and J by 5 bases, with 5 bases of the junction left unmatched. The CDR3 has 14 amino acids. The germline V gene encodes CDR1 SGDLS and CDR2 YYNGEE. CDR3 DNA sequence: TGTGCCAGCAGCGTAGACGAAGGGACAGACGAGCAGTACTTC. This gives the protein CASSVDEGTDEQYF.

At least ten counts were recorded for this clonotype. The chain uses TRBV12-3 or TRBV12-4 and TRBJ2-3; TRBD2 matches at 8 bases. J gave up 4 bases and V 5 bases, and 8 bases lay outside the gene matches. CDR3 length: 15 residues. The CDR3 region has the DNA TGTGCCAGCAGTCCTCGTGACGGGAGGGCAGATACGCAGTATTTT. Its protein product is CASSPRDGRADTQYF.

The chain couples TRBV10-3 to TRBJ2-2; D is unresolved. The V and J ends lost 2 bases and 1 base respectively, with 11 bases between them. The CDR3 is 16 amino acids. Germline V gives CDR1 ENHRY, CDR2 SYGVKD. This CDR3 reads CAISEGQALNTGELFF. In nucleotides, the CDR3 is TGTGCCATCAGTGAGGGGCAGGCTCTGAACACCGGGGAGCTGTTTTTT.

This clonotype was seen more than once but under ten times. The chain combines TRBV7-9 with TRBJ1-1; D not certain. The CDR3 consists of 13 residues. With 4 bases removed from V and 7 bases from J, the gap between germline ends came to 13 bases. The germline gives CDR1 SEHNR, CDR2 FQNEAQ (reference sequence). CDR3 coding DNA: TGTGCCAGCAGCTCCTCGTCGGGTTATGAAGCTTTCTTT. This encodes CASSSSSGYEAFF.

This clonotype showed up just a few times. V usage is TRBV12-3 or TRBV12-4 and J usage is TRBJ2-2, with D maybe TRBD2 (6 bases). CDR3 length: 14 amino acids. V gave up 3 bases and J gave up 5 bases, with 10 bases separating them. The CDR3 protein is CASSFWDLTGELFF. The CDR3 nucleotides read TGTGCCAGCAGTTTTTGGGACTTAACCGGGGAGCTGTTTTTT.

The chain links TRBV7-8 to TRBJ1-1; D uncertain. This CDR3 spans 12 amino acids. Germline V gene lookup returns CDR1 SGHVS and CDR2 FQNEAQ. V lost 3 bases and J lost 1, with 3 bases in between. The CDR3 DNA reads as TGTGCCAGCAGCTTTGCGAACACTGAAGCTTTCTTT. Protein sequence: CASSFANTEAFF. Based on the CDR3 plus reference TRBV7-8 and TRBJ1-1, the full variable domain is GAGVSQSPRYKVAKRGQDVALRCDPISGHVSLFWYQQALGQGPEFLTYFQNEAQLDKSGLPSDRFFAERPEGSVSTLKIQRTQQEDSAVYLCASSFANTEAFFGQGTRLTVV.

This chain joins TRBV18 and TRBJ2-3; tentatively, D is TRBD2 (6 bases). With 4 bases removed from V and 8 bases from J, the gap between germline ends came to 19 bases. CDR1 is KGHSH and CDR2 is LQKENI in the germline V gene. The CDR3 is 15 amino acids. CDR3 bases: TGTGCCAGCTCACTACCGAATACCCCCGGGGGTACGCAGTATTTT. Translation gives CASSLPNTPGGTQYF.